Listed here are 5 T cell receptor beta chains from one sample, sequenced in a study of cytomegalovirus exposure and HLA in healthy donors. Vbeta (60) and Jbeta (13) primers were used in the PCR. Clones were sequenced by immunoSEQ multiplex PCR, and TCRdb holds only the in-frame ones, with some missing. The sample contains 150,000 to 200,000 clones, approximately 86% of which appear only once. The specimen was PBMCs. These receptors came from a boy between 2 and 10 years old in good health and CMV-seronegative.

The V gene is TRBV18, the J gene TRBJ2-2; D is uncertain. Trimming cost V 0 bases and J 6 bases, with 5 bases left between them. Germline lookup yields CDR1 KGHSH and CDR2 LQKENI. The CDR3 spans 13 residues. CDR3: CASSPPAAGELFF. The CDR3 nucleotides read TGTGCCAGCTCACCACCGGCGGCCGGGGAGCTGTTTTTT.

In regard to this clone: The final CDR3 position lacks the conserved phenylalanine or tryptophan, pointing to a likely read error. The DNA is omitted, as the CDR3 cannot be located on it reliably, and the CDR3 follows TCRdb's listing. The chain is built from TRBV6-1 and TRBJ1-2. Looked up from germline, CDR1 is MNHNS and CDR2 is SASEGT. The CDR3 contains 13 residues when both ends are counted. This chain's CDR3 is CASSEASRGSVGL.

The chain employs TRBV28 and TRBJ2-5, with 11 bases that match TRBD2. Germline V gives CDR1 MDHEN, CDR2 SYDVKM. Losses at the gene ends were 2 bases for V and 5 bases for J; bases not matched to a gene: 7. This CDR3 spans 16 amino acids. For the CDR3, the DNA is TGTGCCAGCAGTTTAGAGCTAGCGGGGGGCCGGGAGACCCAGTACTTC. This sequence encodes CASSLELAGGRETQYF. The full variable domain, rest sourced from reference TRBV28 and TRBJ2-5, is DVKVTQSSRYLVKRTGEKVFLECVQDMDHENMFWYRQDPGLGLRLIYFSYDVKMKEKGDIPEGYSVSREKKERFSLILESASTNQTSMYLCASSLELAGGRETQYFGPGTRLLVL.

This chain uses TRBV6-1 with TRBJ2-7, with 7 bases fitting TRBD1. The germline CDR1 and CDR2 sequences are MNHNS and SASEGT. V lost 6 bases to trimming and J lost 3 bases; unmatched junction nucleotides: 8. The CDR3 totals 14 residues. The CDR3 region is CASRDTGALYEQYF. The CDR3 DNA is TGTGCCAGCAGAGACACAGGGGCGCTCTACGAGCAGTACTTC.

This clone was seen a handful of times. This chain uses TRBV2 with TRBJ2-7, with D possibly being TRBD1 (5 bases). Trimming took off 2 bases at V and 3 bases at J, with 8 bases between the two ends. The germline gives CDR1 SNHLY, CDR2 FYNNEI. CDR3 length equals 13 residues. CDR3: CASSEQDIYEQYF. The CDR3 coding sequence is TGTGCCAGCAGTGAACAGGACATCTACGAGCAGTACTTC.